These 26 T cell receptor beta chains originate from one sample sequenced in a study of cytomegalovirus exposure and HLA in healthy donors. The PCR had 60 Vbeta and 13 Jbeta primers. Produced via immunoSEQ multiplex PCR; TCRdb's table is partial and in-frame only. Of around 190,000 clones listed, 80% were seen once; the top ten hold around 1%. Sequenced: PBMCs. Receptor source: a woman aged 35 to 49 in good health and CMV-seronegative.

This clone has only one observation. The chain is built from TRBV11-3 and TRBJ1-6; unclear D gene. Trimming stripped 4 bases from V and 7 bases from J, with 2 bases between. Germline lookup yields CDR1 SGHNT and CDR2 YENEEA. The CDR3 is 11 residues long. The CDR3: CASSSNSPLHF. CDR3 coding DNA: TGTGCCAGCAGCTCGAATTCACCCCTCCACTTT.

V and J are TRBV28 and TRBJ2-5; D may be TRBD1 (5 bases). Germline values: CDR1 MDHEN, CDR2 SYDVKM. V was shortened by 6 bases and J by 2 bases, with 10 bases between the two germline ends. This CDR3 comprises 13 residues. This CDR3 reads CASSRVRQETQYF. The CDR3 bases are TGTGCCAGCAGCAGGGTGCGACAAGAGACCCAGTACTTC.

The rearrangement joins TRBV7-3 to TRBJ1-2; tentative D call: TRBD1 (5 bases). This CDR3 contains 13 residues. Germline-derived CDR1 and CDR2 are SGHTA and FQGTGA. V gave up 8 bases and J gave up 4 bases, with 14 bases separating them. CDR3 sequence (DNA): TGTGCCAGCCGCAGGGATCAGGGCTATGGCTACACCTTC. Its translation is CASRRDQGYGYTF.

The J gene is TRBJ2-7, the V gene TRBV28; TRBD1 is a possible D gene (5 bases). This CDR3 is built from 15 residues. CDR1 is MDHEN and CDR2 is SYDVKM in the germline V gene. Trimming stripped 5 bases from V and 4 bases from J, with 18 bases between. In DNA form, the CDR3 reads TGTGCCAGCAGTCACCCGGCCAGGGCTGAATACGAGCAGTACTTC. Amino acid sequence: CASSHPARAEYEQYF.

This clone was detected only a few times. The rearrangement uses TRBV10-1 and TRBJ2-1; 10 nucleotides agree with TRBD2. V lost 6 bases to trimming and J lost 3 bases; unmatched junction nucleotides: 8. The V gene's germline CDR1 is WNHNN and CDR2 SYGVQD (reference sequence). The CDR3 loop spans 16 amino acids. The CDR3: CASRDLTSGNYNEQFF. The CDR3 bases are TGCGCCAGCAGAGACCTAACTAGCGGGAACTACAATGAGCAGTTCTTC.

The chain links TRBV11-3 to TRBJ2-2; the D gene is possibly TRBD1 (6 bases). V was cut by 2 bases and J by 1 base, with 11 bases left in between. Germline-derived CDR1 and CDR2 are SGHNT and YENEEA. The CDR3 contains 16 residues. The CDR3 DNA reads as TGTGCCAGCAGCTTAATGGCAGGGGTGAACACCGGGGAGCTGTTTTTT. This sequence encodes CASSLMAGVNTGELFF.

This clone has a single count. The chain carries TRBV9 and TRBJ2-5, with 9 bases lining up with TRBD2. The CDR3 is 15 residues long. In germline, CDR1 is SGDLS, CDR2 YYNGEE. J lost 2 bases, V lost 3 bases, and 5 bases had no gene match. DNA of the CDR3: TGTGCCAGCAGCGCCGTAGCGGGAGCGCAAGAGACCCAGTACTTC. This gives the protein CASSAVAGAQETQYF.

The V gene is TRBV7-2, the J gene TRBJ2-3; maybe TRBD2 (6 bases). CDR3 length equals 15 residues. Germline CDR1 SGHTA, CDR2 FQGNSA. V dropped 1 base and J dropped 3 bases, with 11 bases sitting between them. CDR3: CASSLVGGGTDTQYF. In DNA form, the CDR3 reads TGTGCCAGCAGCTTAGTGGGAGGTGGGACAGATACGCAGTATTTT.

The V call is TRBV2, the J call TRBJ1-2, with D unresolved. Trimming took off 3 bases at V and 2 bases at J, with 10 bases between the two ends. Per germline, CDR1 SNHLY and CDR2 FYNNEI. The CDR3 is made up of 14 amino acids. The CDR3 bases are TGTGCCAGCAGTGATACAGTCCAGAACTATGGCTACACCTTC. The encoded protein is CASSDTVQNYGYTF.

The V gene is TRBV19, the J gene TRBJ1-5; TRBD1 might be the D (6 bases). V was clipped by 7 bases and J by 0 bases, with 13 bases between them. The germline CDR1 and CDR2 sequences are LNHDA and SQIVND (reference sequence). This CDR3 has 15 amino acids. CDR3 nucleotide sequence: TGTGCCAGTAACACACAGGGTAATAGCAATCAGCCCCAGCATTTT. Protein sequence: CASNTQGNSNQPQHF.

The genes are TRBV6-6 and TRBJ2-7; TRBD1 agrees at 8 bases. The CDR3 sequence is 15 residues long. In germline, CDR1 is MNHNY, CDR2 SVGAGI (reference sequence). J lost 5 bases, V lost 2 bases, and 8 bases had no gene match. The CDR3 bases are TGTGCCAGCAGTTACCCCGGACAGGGACGGGACGAGCAGTACTTC. It translates to CASSYPGQGRDEQYF.

This chain joins TRBV7-2 and TRBJ2-3, with TRBD2 identical over 7 bases. The ends lost 8 bases at V and 5 bases at J; junction bases unmatched: 7. The CDR3 is 13 amino acids. Germline V lookup: CDR1 SGHTA, CDR2 FQGNSA. CDR3 protein: CASGSGTKDTQYF. The CDR3 DNA is TGTGCCAGCGGCAGCGGGACTAAAGATACGCAGTATTTT. Based on the CDR3 plus reference TRBV7-2 and TRBJ2-3, the full variable domain is GAGVSQSPSNKVTEKGKDVELRCDPISGHTALYWYRQSLGQGLEFLIYFQGNSAPDKSGLPSDRFSAERTGGSVSTLTIQRTQQEDSAVYLCASGSGTKDTQYFGPGTRLTVL.

CDR3 residues: CAWSVSENQPQHF. Here the CDR3 DNA reads TGTGCCTGGAGTGTGTCGGAGAATCAGCCCCAGCATTTT. V gene TRBV30 combines with J gene TRBJ1-5; D gene unclear. V was cut by 0 bases and J by 4 bases, with 7 bases left in between. CDR1 is GTSNPN and CDR2 is SVGIG in the germline V gene (reference sequence). The CDR3 loop spans 13 amino acids. The variable domain in full, with the rest retrieved from reference TRBV30 and TRBJ1-5, is SQTIHQWPATLVQPVGSPLSLECTVEGTSNPNLYWYRQAAGRGLQLLFYSVGIGQISSEVPQNLSASRPQDRQFILSSKKLLLSDSGFYLCAWSVSENQPQHFGDGTRLSIL.

V is TRBV2 and J is TRBJ1-1; a weak D match, TRBD1 (6 bases). This CDR3 contains 14 residues. The germline CDR1 and CDR2 sequences are SNHLY and FYNNEI. V lost 6 bases, J lost 2 bases, and 13 bases lay in between. DNA for the CDR3: TGTGCCAGCAGCACAGGGTCCCTAAACACTGAAGCTTTCTTT. Translating it yields CASSTGSLNTEAFF.

This clone appeared a few times. V and J are TRBV10-3 and TRBJ2-7, with a possible D match to TRBD1 (6 bases). The length of the CDR3 is 15 residues. V was pared by 6 bases and J by 0 bases, with 15 bases between. CDR1 and CDR2 (germline): ENHRY, SYGVKD. The CDR3, as DNA: TGTGCCATCAGGGAGGCCCAGGGGCACTCCTACGAGCAGTACTTC. This translates into CAIREAQGHSYEQYF.

V usage is TRBV27 and J usage is TRBJ2-7, with TRBD1 identical over 9 bases. CDR3 size: 15 residues. Germline assignment: CDR1 MNHEY and CDR2 SMNVEV (reference sequence). After removal of 5 bases from V and 2 bases from J, the junction contained 7 bases not matched to a gene. The CDR3 bases are TGTGCCAGCAGTGAGCCCGGGACAGGGACCTACGAGCAGTACTTC. Protein sequence: CASSEPGTGTYEQYF.

The chain joins TRBV7-9 to TRBJ2-2, with 7 bases aligning to TRBD2. V gave up 5 bases and J gave up 0 bases; unmatched junction bases: 3. CDR1 SEHNR and CDR2 FQNEAQ come from the germline V gene (reference sequence). CDR3 length equals 15 residues. The CDR3 is CASSPSGTNTGELFF. The CDR3 nucleotides read TGTGCCAGCAGCCCGAGCGGGACGAACACCGGGGAGCTGTTTTTT.

The J gene is TRBJ1-1, the V gene TRBV30; D uncertain. Trimming removed 2 bases at V and 5 bases at J, with 6 bases between. This CDR3 comprises 11 residues. Germline V gene data show CDR1 as GTSNPN and CDR2 as SVGIG (reference sequence). This CDR3 is CAWSRGTEAFF. The CDR3 bases are TGTGCCTGGAGTCGGGGAACTGAAGCTTTCTTT.

Here the CDR3 DNA reads TGCGCCAGCAGCGTAACAGGGTGGGGGACTGAAGCTTTCTTT. Protein product: CASSVTGWGTEAFF. The chain recombines TRBV5-1 with TRBJ1-1; D possibly corresponds to TRBD1 (6 bases). CDR1 is SGHRS, CDR2 YFSETQ, per germline. V lost 4 bases to trimming and J lost 5 bases, with 15 bases between them. This CDR3 is built from 14 residues.

V usage is TRBV7-9 and J usage is TRBJ1-2; 7 nucleotides align to TRBD1. Germline V gene sequence: CDR1 SEHNR, CDR2 FQNEAQ (reference sequence). The V and J ends lost 1 base and 2 bases, in that order; junction bases with no gene match: 4. The CDR3 length is 15 residues. The CDR3 sequence is CASSLGSGGNYGYTF. The CDR3 DNA follows: TGTGCCAGCAGCTTAGGATCAGGGGGAAACTATGGCTACACCTTC.

Only one count was recorded for this clone. The chain joins TRBV11-2 to TRBJ2-2, with a weak D call TRBD2 (5 bases). Germline V lookup: CDR1 SGHAT, CDR2 FQNNGV. Trimming cost V 0 bases and J 7 bases, with 12 bases left between them. The CDR3 contains 15 residues. The CDR3 region is CASSLEGSGIGELFF. CDR3 bases: TGTGCCAGCAGCTTAGAAGGATCGGGAATCGGGGAGCTGTTTTTT.

CDR3 nucleotides: TGCGCCAGCAGCTTGGCAGGGCAGGCGGAGACCCAGTACTTC. It is translated as CASSLAGQAETQYF. V gene TRBV5-1 combines with J gene TRBJ2-5; a possible D gene is TRBD1 (5 bases). CDR1 and CDR2 from the germline V gene are SGHRS and YFSETQ. CDR3 length: 14 amino acids. V dropped 0 bases and J dropped 5 bases, with 11 bases sitting between them.

The chain recombines TRBV27 with TRBJ1-2; TRBD1 matches at 7 bases. Looked up from germline, CDR1 is MNHEY and CDR2 is SMNVEV (reference sequence). This CDR3 is built from 14 residues. V was pared by 6 bases and J by 8 bases, with 12 bases of the junction left unmatched. CDR3 nucleotide sequence: TGTGCCAGCAGCCTAACCACAGGGGCCGAAGGCTACACCTTC. This translates into CASSLTTGAEGYTF.

The genes are TRBV18 and TRBJ2-3; perhaps TRBD1 as D (5 bases). The CDR3 length is 13 residues. CDR1 and CDR2 (germline): KGHSH, LQKENI. V lost 3 bases to trimming and J lost 3 bases, with 7 bases between them. CDR3 sequence reads: CASSPGQTDTQYF. CDR3 DNA: TGTGCCAGCTCACCGGGGCAGACAGATACGCAGTATTTT.

This clone occurred once. The chain recombines TRBV7-7 with TRBJ2-2, with D maybe TRBD1 (7 bases). The V end was cut by 1 base, the J end by 5 bases, with 14 bases between. Germline V gives CDR1 SSHAT, CDR2 FNYEAQ (reference sequence). The CDR3 length is 16 residues. CDR3 nucleotide sequence: TGTGCCAGCAGCTTAGGTGCAGGGGGGAGGACCGGGGAGCTGTTTTTT. Protein: CASSLGAGGRTGELFF.

V and J are TRBV7-8 and TRBJ1-5; TRBD1 is a possible D gene (6 bases). Trimming shortened V by 2 bases and J by 4 bases, and 18 bases separated the two germline ends. This CDR3 is built from 17 residues. Per germline, CDR1 SGHVS and CDR2 FQNEAQ. The CDR3 DNA reads TGTGCCAGCAGCTTAAGTAGGGAACAGGGAGGGAATCAGCCCCAGCATTTT. Its translation is CASSLSREQGGNQPQHF.